This is a list of T cell receptor beta chains from one sample in a study of cytomegalovirus exposure and HLA in healthy donors. Profiling relied on immunoSEQ multiplex PCR, and the TCRdb table lists in-frame clones only, not all of them. The table lists approximately 90,000 clones, over 70% of them singletons. Material: PBMCs. Source of these receptors: a man aged 35 to 55 in good health and CMV-seronegative. Both conserved end residues are part of each CDR3.

CDR3aa	v_gene	j_gene
CASSVGRRRNSPLHF	TRBV9	TRBJ1-6
CASSEYRVMNTEAFF	TRBV10-1	TRBJ1-1
CASSVAGTGDGYTF	TRBV5-1	TRBJ1-2
CASSYGTSGGPPQFF	TRBV6-6	TRBJ2-1
CASSFRLAGTPWETQYF	TRBV7-2	TRBJ2-5
CASSELVTGAYEQYF	TRBV25-1	TRBJ2-7
CASSSGQGRGYTF	TRBV5-1	TRBJ1-2
CASSPGLSSTDTQYF	TRBV4-2	TRBJ2-3
CASSPRGTGGPGELFF	TRBV7-3	TRBJ2-2
CASRGGYGYTF	TRBV6-5	TRBJ1-2
CASRPGPLAGGSTDTQYF	TRBV14	TRBJ2-3
CASSWGLAEDYEQYF	TRBV5-1	NA
CASSQVSSSTDTQYF	TRBV4-1	TRBJ2-3
CASSKTGANTEAFF	TRBV6-5	TRBJ1-1
CASSVGDREPSPLHF	TRBV9	TRBJ1-6
CASSQTGYGEQYF	TRBV19	TRBJ2-7
CASSLSRDRGRGYTF	TRBV7-9	TRBJ1-2
CASSLKAQRGVGGELFF	TRBV7-3	TRBJ2-2
CASSQDRTGNTEAFF	TRBV7-2	TRBJ1-1
CASSLVGRNYGYTF	TRBV7-2	TRBJ1-2
CASKRQGYNEQFF	TRBV7-2	TRBJ2-1
CASSLGRAGVTEAFF	TRBV13	TRBJ1-1
CASSPNRGSLEKLFF	TRBV7-6	TRBJ1-4
CSAGTGGADGELFF	TRBV29-1	TRBJ2-2
CASSVALAGAHYEQYF	TRBV9	TRBJ2-7
CASSQAPLRAGGYEQYF	TRBV7-2	TRBJ2-7
CASSSGTGGEKLFF	TRBV5-4	TRBJ1-4
CASSLAVRGADTF	TRBV7-9	TRBJ1-2
CASSPRGNQPQHF	TRBV6-5	TRBJ1-5
CASSLVGIEQYF	TRBV7-9	TRBJ2-7
CASSLSPGGVTEAFF	TRBV7-8	TRBJ1-1
CASRQEGQPQHF	TRBV6-5	TRBJ1-5
CASSDSVSGGANEQFF	TRBV6-4	TRBJ2-1
CASTGGRYNEQFF	TRBV10-2	TRBJ2-1
CASSVEGGNTEAFF	TRBV9	TRBJ1-1
CASSFGPGGLNEQFF	TRBV27	TRBJ2-1
CASSYENSNQPQHF	TRBV27	TRBJ1-5
CASNVTEQETQYF	TRBV5-1	TRBJ2-5
CSALDRPGYTF	TRBV20-1	TRBJ1-2
CASTALQGSTDTQYF	TRBV6-5	TRBJ2-3
CASSMFGTGKHSQPQHF	TRBV28	TRBJ1-5
CATSPGEPSGNTIYF	TRBV5-1	TRBJ1-3
CSVGTGRLADTQYF	TRBV29-1	TRBJ2-3
CASSNREFNYGYTF	TRBV18	TRBJ1-2
CASSVEAMGLAVPQETQYF	TRBV9	TRBJ2-5
CASSPPGQGSGNTIYF	TRBV7-2	TRBJ1-3
CASSVPGQGFSEAFF	TRBV5-1	TRBJ1-1
CASSIPRGNEQFF	TRBV19	TRBJ2-1
CASSVERGGRNEQYF	TRBV9	TRBJ2-7
CASPAGSGEKWTGELFF	TRBV2	TRBJ2-2
CASSLDARNTIYF	TRBV11-3	TRBJ1-3
CASSLEGQGGGTQHF	TRBV5-1	TRBJ1-5
CASSYLGQQETQYF	TRBV6-6	TRBJ2-5
CASNPGLAGVDNEQFF	TRBV5-6	TRBJ2-1
CASSNLDRGVSPLHF	TRBV19	TRBJ1-6
CASRRTSGGAIADTQYF	TRBV2	TRBJ2-3
CASSETSGGSEEQFF	TRBV6-1	TRBJ2-1
CASSLGQVVAKNIQYF	TRBV28	TRBJ2-4
CASSQEWRRSNEKLFF	TRBV4-3	TRBJ1-4